One sample yielded the 3 T cell receptor beta chains listed below, sequenced in a study of blood T cell repertoires in COVID-19. TCRdb keeps only in-frame clones here, not all; method: immunoSEQ multiplex PCR. The sample has roughly 140,000 clones; around nine tenths are singletons. Sequencing input: peripheral blood. Receptors originate from a woman aged 35 to 49 with acute or convalescent COVID-19.

This chain joins TRBV4-3 and TRBJ1-5, with 9 bases matching TRBD1. Trimming cost V 4 bases and J 7 bases; bases outside gene matches: 5. This CDR3 has 14 residues. Germline V gives CDR1 LGHNA, CDR2 YSLEER. The CDR3 region has the DNA TGCGCCAGCAGCCGCCGGGACAGGGAACAGCCCCAGCATTTT. It yields the protein CASSRRDREQPQHF.

V usage is TRBV28 and J usage is TRBJ1-1, with D hard to call. In germline, CDR1 is MDHEN, CDR2 SYDVKM. V lost 7 bases and J lost 1, with 10 bases in between. This CDR3 is built from 13 residues. This chain's CDR3 is CASNIMRNTEAFF. The CDR3 DNA is TGTGCCAGCAATATAATGAGGAACACTGAAGCTTTCTTT.

The genes are TRBV4-1 and TRBJ1-3; no clear D gene. The length of the CDR3 is 11 residues. Germline values: CDR1 MGHRA, CDR2 YSYEKL. V lost 8 bases and J 8 bases, leaving 10 bases between the germline ends. The CDR3 region has the DNA TGCGCCAGCGGGCAGTCAGACACCATATATTTT. Its translation is CASGQSDTIYF.